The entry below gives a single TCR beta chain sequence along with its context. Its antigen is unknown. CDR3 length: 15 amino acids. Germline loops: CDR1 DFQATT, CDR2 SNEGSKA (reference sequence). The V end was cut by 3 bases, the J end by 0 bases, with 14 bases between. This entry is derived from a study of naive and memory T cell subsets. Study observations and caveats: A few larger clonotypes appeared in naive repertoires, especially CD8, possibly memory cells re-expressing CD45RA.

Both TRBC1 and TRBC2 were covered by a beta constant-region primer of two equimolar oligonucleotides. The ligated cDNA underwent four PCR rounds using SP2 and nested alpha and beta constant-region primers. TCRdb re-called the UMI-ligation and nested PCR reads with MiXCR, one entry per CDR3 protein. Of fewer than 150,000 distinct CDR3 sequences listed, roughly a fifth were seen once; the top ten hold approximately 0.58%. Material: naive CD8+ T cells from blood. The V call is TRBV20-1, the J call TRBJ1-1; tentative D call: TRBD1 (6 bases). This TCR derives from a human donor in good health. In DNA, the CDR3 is TGCAGTGCTAGGGTGGTCAGGGGAATGAACACTGAAGCTTTCTTT. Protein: CSARVVRGMNTEAFF.